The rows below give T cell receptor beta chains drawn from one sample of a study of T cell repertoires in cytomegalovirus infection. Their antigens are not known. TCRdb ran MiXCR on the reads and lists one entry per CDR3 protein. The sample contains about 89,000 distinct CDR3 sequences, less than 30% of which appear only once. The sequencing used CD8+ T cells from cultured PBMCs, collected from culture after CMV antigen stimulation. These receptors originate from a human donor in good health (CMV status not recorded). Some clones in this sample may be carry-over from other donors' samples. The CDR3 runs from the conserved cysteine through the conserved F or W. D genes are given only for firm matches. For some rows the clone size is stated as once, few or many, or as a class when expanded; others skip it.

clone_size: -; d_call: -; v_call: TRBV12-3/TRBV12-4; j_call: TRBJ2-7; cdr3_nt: TGTGCCAGCAGTTTTGGCGGGCCTTCTGACGAGCAGTACTTC; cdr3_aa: CASSFGGPSDEQYF
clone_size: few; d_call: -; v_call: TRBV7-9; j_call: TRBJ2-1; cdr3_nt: TGTGCCAGCTCTGAGCTGGCTAGCGAACGTTTCAATGAGCAGTTCTTC; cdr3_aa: CASSELASERFNEQFF
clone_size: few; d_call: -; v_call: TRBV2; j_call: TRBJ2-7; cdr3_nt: TGTGCCAGCAGGGAACTACAGGGAAGGTCTTACGAGCAGTACTTC; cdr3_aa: CASRELQGRSYEQYF
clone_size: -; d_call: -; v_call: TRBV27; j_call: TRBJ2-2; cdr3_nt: TGTGCCAGCAGTTTAGGATTGATCAACACCGGGGAGCTGTTTTTT; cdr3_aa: CASSLGLINTGELFF
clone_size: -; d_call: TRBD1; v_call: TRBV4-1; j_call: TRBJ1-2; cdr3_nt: TGCGCCAGCAGCCAAGAGACAGGGTGGCATGGACGTGGCTACACCTTC; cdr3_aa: CASSQETGWHGRGYTF
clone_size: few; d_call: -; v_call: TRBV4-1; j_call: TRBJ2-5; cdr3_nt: TGCGCCAGCAGCCTCGGGACACTATCGAGAGAGACCCAGTACTTC; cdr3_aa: CASSLGTLSRETQYF
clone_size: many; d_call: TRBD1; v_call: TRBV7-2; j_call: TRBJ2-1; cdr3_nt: TGTGCCAGCAGCTTAGGGACAGGGAGCTCCTACAATGAGCAGTTCTTC; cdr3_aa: CASSLGTGSSYNEQFF
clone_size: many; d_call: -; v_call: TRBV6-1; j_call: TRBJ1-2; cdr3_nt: TGTGCCAGCAGACTTGGAGGGACTAACTATGGCTACACCTTC; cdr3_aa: CASRLGGTNYGYTF
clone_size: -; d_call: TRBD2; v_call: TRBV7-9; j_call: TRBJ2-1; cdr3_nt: TGTGCCAGCAGCTTAAATAGCGGGGGATACAATGAGCAGTTCTTC; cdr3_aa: CASSLNSGGYNEQFF
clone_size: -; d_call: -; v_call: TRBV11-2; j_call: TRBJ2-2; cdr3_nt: TGTGCCAGCAGCCCCCCTGTCACCGGGGAGCTGTTTTTT; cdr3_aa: CASSPPVTGELFF
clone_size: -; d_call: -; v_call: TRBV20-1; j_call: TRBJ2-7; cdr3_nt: TGCAGTGCTAGAGGGGGAGGGGGACAGTACTCCTACGAGCAGTACTTC; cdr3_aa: CSARGGGGQYSYEQYF
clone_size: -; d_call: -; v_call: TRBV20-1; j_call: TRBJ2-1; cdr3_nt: TGCAGTGCTAGGCGGGGAGGCACCTACAATGAGCAGTTCTTC; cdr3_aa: CSARRGGTYNEQFF
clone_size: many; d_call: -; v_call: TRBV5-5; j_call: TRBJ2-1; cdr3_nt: TGTGCCAGCAGCTTCGAGTCCTACAATGAGCAGTTCTTC; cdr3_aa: CASSFESYNEQFF
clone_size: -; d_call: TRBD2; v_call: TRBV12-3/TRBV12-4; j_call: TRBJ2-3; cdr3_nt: TGTGCCAGCAGTTCCGAACGACTAGCGGGGGACACAGATACGCAGTATTTT; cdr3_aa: CASSSERLAGDTDTQYF
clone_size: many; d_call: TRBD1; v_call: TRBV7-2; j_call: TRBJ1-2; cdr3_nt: TGTGCCAGCAGTTCCGGGACAGGGGGCAATGGCTACACCTTC; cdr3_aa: CASSSGTGGNGYTF
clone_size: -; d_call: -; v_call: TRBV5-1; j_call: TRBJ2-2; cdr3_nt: TGCGCCAGCGGACCCTACGCGAACACCGGGGAGCTGTTTTTT; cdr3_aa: CASGPYANTGELFF
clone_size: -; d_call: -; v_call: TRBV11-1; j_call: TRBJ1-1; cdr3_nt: TGTGCCAGCAGACCTCAGGCCAGGAACACTGAAGCTTTCTTT; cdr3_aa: CASRPQARNTEAFF
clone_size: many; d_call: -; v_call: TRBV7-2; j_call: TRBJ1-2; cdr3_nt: TGTGCCAGCAGCTTAGGTGTGCCAGACTATGGCTACACCTTC; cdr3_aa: CASSLGVPDYGYTF
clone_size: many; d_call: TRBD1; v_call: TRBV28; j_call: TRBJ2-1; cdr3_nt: TGTGCCAGCAGTCCGACGGGGACAGTGGGATTAAGCTCCTACAATGAGCAGTTCTTC; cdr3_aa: CASSPTGTVGLSSYNEQFF
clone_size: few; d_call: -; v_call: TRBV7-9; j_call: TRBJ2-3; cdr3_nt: TGTGCCAGCAGCGCTGGAGGGTGGGGGGATACGCAGTATTTT; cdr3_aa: CASSAGGWGDTQYF
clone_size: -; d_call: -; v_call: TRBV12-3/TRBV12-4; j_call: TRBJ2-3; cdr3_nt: TGTGCCAGCAGGTCTATGGCGGCGAACACAGATACGCAGTATTTT; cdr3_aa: CASRSMAANTDTQYF
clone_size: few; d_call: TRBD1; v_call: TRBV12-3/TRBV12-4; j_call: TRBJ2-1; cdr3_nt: TGTGCCAGCACAGGGGGCAACGATGAGCAGTTCTTC; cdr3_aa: CASTGGNDEQFF
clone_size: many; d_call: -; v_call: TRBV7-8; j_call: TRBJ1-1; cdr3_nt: TGTGCCAGCAGCGACCGGGCTATGAGTACTGAAGCTTTCTTT; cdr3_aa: CASSDRAMSTEAFF
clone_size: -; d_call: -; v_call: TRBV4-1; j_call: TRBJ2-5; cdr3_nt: TGCGCCAGCAGCCAAGATACGGGGGCCCGAGAGACCCAGTACTTC; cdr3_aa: CASSQDTGARETQYF
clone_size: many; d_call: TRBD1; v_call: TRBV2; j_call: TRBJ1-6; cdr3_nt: TGTGCCGTAAAGACAGGGGCTGATTCACCCCTCCACTTT; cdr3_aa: CAVKTGADSPLHF
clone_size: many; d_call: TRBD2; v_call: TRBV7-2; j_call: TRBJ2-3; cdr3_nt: TGTGCCAGCAGCTTAGAGGCAGCGGGGGGGCCCATCGATACGCAGTATTTT; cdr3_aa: CASSLEAAGGPIDTQYF